The entry that follows covers one TCR beta chain sequence. Its specificity is not known. The data are from a study of cytomegalovirus exposure and HLA in healthy donors. Sequencing was performed with immunoSEQ multiplex PCR; in TCRdb, only in-frame clones are kept and a portion is missing. The table includes roughly 190,000 clones, about 83% detected once. Study results and caveats: Subsequent analysis revealed that first-cohort TCR clusters tended to co-occur in the 130 or so validation repertoires. Cytomegalovirus status was reportedly diagnosed by the classifier with high sensitivity and specificity. A few CMV-associated chains proved CMV antigen-specific in vitro.

This CDR3 region has 16 residues. Trimming took 2 bases from V and 3 from J; bases not matched to a gene: 6. Germline lookup yields CDR1 MNHEY and CDR2 SMNVEV (reference sequence). The sequencing input was PBMCs. V gene TRBV27 combines with J gene TRBJ1-5; the match to TRBD1 covers 8 bases. The TCR sequence derives from a woman aged 18 to 35 in good health and CMV-seronegative. DNA of the CDR3: TGTGCCAGCAGTTTAGGACAGGGTAGGTCCAATCAGCCCCAGCATTTT. Protein product: CASSLGQGRSNQPQHF.